These 22 T cell receptor beta chains originate from one sample sequenced in a study of human T cells and chemical hapten exposure. From the RACE reads, TCRdb called clonotypes with MiXCR, one entry per CDR3 protein. The table has some 81,000 distinct CDR3 sequences, under 9% seen once; the top ten hold less than 2%. Time point specified: patch test 1, 2 weeks after DPC sensitization. Treatment indicated: therapeutic diphenylcyclopropenone sensitization with weekly scalp DPC. Sequences were derived from whole blood, sampled in connection with sensitization to the hapten diphenylcyclopropenone (DPC). These receptors came from a woman aged 30 to 39 with alopecia areata. Some clones in this sample may be carry-over from other donors' samples.

The chain is built from TRBV6-5 and TRBJ1-1, with 7 bases aligning to TRBD1. J was trimmed by 4 bases and V by 2 bases; bases with no gene match: 1. The CDR3 has 13 residues. Germline V gives CDR1 MNHEY, CDR2 SVGAGI. The CDR3 DNA reads as TGTGCCAGCAGTTACGACAGGGTCACTGAAGCTTTCTTT. Translating gives CASSYDRVTEAFF.

This clonotype was counted only a few times. The chain joins TRBV2 to TRBJ2-1, with 11 bases that match TRBD2. CDR1 and CDR2 (germline): SNHLY, FYNNEI. This CDR3 contains 22 residues. V dropped 7 bases and J dropped 0; count of bases not matched to a gene: 23. The DNA of the CDR3 is TGTGCCAGCAACGGGCTAGCGGGGGGTTGGAAAGAGGAACTGAGCTCCTACAATGAGCAGTTCTTC. Protein: CASNGLAGGWKEELSSYNEQFF.

This clonotype was found many times. This chain connects TRBV20-1 to TRBJ2-3, with 12 nucleotides matching TRBD2. Germline V CDR1 and CDR2: DFQATT, SNEGSKA (reference sequence). The CDR3 loop spans 16 amino acids. V dropped 3 bases and J dropped 7; count of bases not matched to a gene: 11. The CDR3 reads CSARGPLAGGHNTQYF. The CDR3 DNA reads as TGCAGTGCTAGGGGTCCCCTAGCGGGGGGGCATAATACGCAGTATTTT.

This clonotype occurred a few times. The rearrangement links TRBV3-1 to TRBJ2-1, with a weak D call TRBD1 (5 bases). This CDR3 has 15 residues. Trimming took off 1 base at V and 4 bases at J, with 11 bases between the two ends. The germline V gene encodes CDR1 LGHDT and CDR2 YNNKEL (reference sequence). The CDR3 is CASSQGPGPYNEQFF. CDR3 DNA: TGTGCCAGCAGCCAAGGGCCAGGGCCTTACAATGAGCAGTTCTTC.

The table lists this clonotype with many counts. The chain carries TRBV29-1 and TRBJ1-2, with no clear D. Germline V lookup: CDR1 SQVTM, CDR2 ANQGSEA. This CDR3 spans 13 amino acids. V was shortened by 1 base and J by 2 bases, with 8 bases between the two germline ends. The CDR3 is CSVEVGYNYGYTF. CDR3 bases: TGCAGCGTTGAAGTGGGTTACAACTATGGCTACACCTTC.

This clonotype was seen at least ten times. V is TRBV7-2 and J is TRBJ2-7; 8 bases are a match to TRBD2. V was pared by 5 bases and J by 4 bases, with 4 bases of the junction left unmatched. From germline, CDR1 is SGHTA and CDR2 FQGNSA. This CDR3 is 13 amino acids long. CDR3 coding DNA: TGTGCCAGCAGCCCAGCTAGCGGGTACGAGCAGTACTTC. Translation gives CASSPASGYEQYF.

This clonotype was recorded many times. V gene TRBV7-9 combines with J gene TRBJ1-2; D unclear. The germline gives CDR1 SEHNR, CDR2 FQNEAQ (reference sequence). The length of the CDR3 is 15 residues. Trimming cost V 0 bases and J 2 bases, with 10 bases left between them. In DNA, the CDR3 is TGTGCCAGCAGCTTAGCGACGAGTCTAAACTATGGCTACACCTTC. Translation: CASSLATSLNYGYTF.

This clonotype was seen many times. This chain uses TRBV6-5 with TRBJ1-2, with D perhaps matching TRBD1 (5 bases). The CDR3 length is 15 residues. CDR1 and CDR2 (germline): MNHEY, SVGAGI. Deletions cut 2 bases from V and 4 bases from J, with 14 bases between. In DNA, the CDR3 is TGTGCCAGCAGTTACGATGGGGCGCAAAGCTATGGCTACACCTTC. This translates into CASSYDGAQSYGYTF.

The table lists this clonotype with many counts. The chain employs TRBV6-6 and TRBJ2-3, with 7 bases fitting TRBD1. This CDR3 contains 14 residues. Germline assignment: CDR1 MNHNY and CDR2 SVGAGI (reference sequence). V shed 5 bases, J shed 1 base, and the junction held 3 bases outside the gene matches. This chain's CDR3 is CASSHTGGTDTQYF. For the CDR3, the DNA is TGTGCCAGCAGTCACACAGGGGGCACAGATACGCAGTATTTT.

This clonotype was seen ten or more times. V and J are TRBV7-2 and TRBJ2-1; 8 nucleotides align to TRBD2. The ends lost 3 bases at V and 1 base at J; junction bases unmatched: 2. This CDR3 has 15 residues. Germline-derived CDR1 and CDR2 are SGHTA and FQGNSA. CDR3 in DNA: TGTGCCAGCAGCTTCGGGGGGGCGTCCTACAATGAGCAGTTCTTC. It is translated as CASSFGGASYNEQFF.

This clonotype has a count of ten or more. This chain joins TRBV2 and TRBJ2-5; TRBD2 matches at 7 bases. Looked up from germline, CDR1 is SNHLY and CDR2 is FYNNEI. The CDR3 covers 14 residues. Trimming cost V 4 bases and J 2 bases; bases outside gene matches: 4. Here the CDR3 reads CASSVSGGQETQYF. CDR3 DNA: TGTGCCAGCAGTGTCTCCGGGGGGCAAGAGACCCAGTACTTC.

The CDR3: CASSSDGQNQPQHF. CDR3 bases: TGTGCCAGCAGTTCGGACGGTCAAAATCAGCCCCAGCATTTT. The chain joins TRBV2 to TRBJ1-5; D is uncertain. Trimming shortened V by 5 bases and J by 4 bases, and 12 bases separated the two germline ends. Germline values: CDR1 SNHLY, CDR2 FYNNEI. This CDR3 has 14 amino acids.

This chain links TRBV2 with TRBJ2-2; D possibly corresponds to TRBD1 (5 bases). This CDR3 has 15 residues. The V and J ends lost 2 bases and 5 bases respectively, with 12 bases between them. Germline CDR1 SNHLY, CDR2 FYNNEI. The CDR3 is CASSERPDSTGELFF. The CDR3 bases are TGTGCCAGCAGTGAACGCCCCGACAGTACCGGGGAGCTGTTTTTT. Filled out from reference TRBV2 and TRBJ2-2, the complete variable domain reads EPEVTQTPSHQVTQMGQEVILRCVPISNHLYFYWYRQILGQKVEFLVSFYNNEISEKSEIFDDQFSVERPDGSNFTLKIRSTKLEDSAMYFCASSERPDSTGELFFGEGSRLTVL.

This clonotype was detected many times. V usage is TRBV10-2 and J usage is TRBJ1-1; D unresolved. This CDR3 has 12 amino acids. CDR1 and CDR2 (germline): WSHSY, SAAADI. V lost 6 bases and J 3 bases, leaving 8 bases between the germline ends. This chain's CDR3 is CASSMRDTEAFF. The CDR3 coding sequence is TGCGCCAGCAGCATGAGGGACACTGAAGCTTTCTTT.

A few counts support this clonotype. J is TRBJ1-4 and V is TRBV12-3 or TRBV12-4, with D hard to call. The ends were cut back, 8 bases at V and 4 bases at J, with 17 bases in the middle. This CDR3 has 15 residues. CDR3: CASQAQVGYNEKLFF. CDR3 sequence (DNA): TGTGCCAGCCAGGCCCAGGTCGGATATAATGAAAAACTGTTTTTT.

This clonotype was recorded many times. The CDR3 protein is CASSLFIGGFGNQPQHF. The CDR3 nucleotides are TGTGCCAGCAGCTTGTTTATTGGGGGCTTCGGGAATCAGCCCCAGCATTTT. This rearrangement joins TRBV7-9 to TRBJ1-5, with a possible D match to TRBD1 (6 bases). V lost 3 bases and J 4 bases, leaving 19 bases between the germline ends. CDR1 and CDR2 (germline): SEHNR, FQNEAQ (reference sequence). This CDR3 has 17 residues.

This clonotype was seen more than once but under ten times. It may be a read error: a sequence one base away is much more abundant. The rearrangement links TRBV10-3 to TRBJ2-3; TRBD1 might be the D (5 bases). CDR1 ENHRY and CDR2 SYGVKD come from the germline V gene. The CDR3 is made up of 12 amino acids. V was trimmed by 4 bases and J by 7 bases, leaving 9 bases between them. The CDR3 DNA is TGTGCCATCAGTGGGGGCTGGCATACGCAGTATTTT. This sequence encodes CAISGGWHTQYF.

There are many counts of this clonotype. The rearrangement joins TRBV2 to TRBJ2-3; TRBD1 aligns across 7 bases. V trimming: 9 bases; J trimming: 2 bases; junction bases outside the gene matches: 5. Germline lookup yields CDR1 SNHLY and CDR2 FYNNEI. The CDR3 totals 13 residues. This CDR3 reads CARGTENTDTQYF. CDR3 nucleotide sequence: TGTGCCAGGGGGACAGAGAACACAGATACGCAGTATTTT.

This clonotype occurred many times. This rearrangement joins TRBV12-3 or TRBV12-4 to TRBJ2-3, with 11 positions matching TRBD2. This CDR3 contains 16 residues. V shed 6 bases and J 1 base; nucleotides not matched to a gene: 6. In nucleotides, the CDR3 is TGTGCCAGCAGAATTACACTAGCGGGGGGCACAGATACGCAGTATTTT. Translation gives CASRITLAGGTDTQYF.

The V call is TRBV5-6, the J call TRBJ1-5; tentative D call: TRBD1 (6 bases). CDR3 length: 13 amino acids. From germline, CDR1 is SGHDT and CDR2 YYEEEE. V lost 3 bases and J 7 bases, leaving 11 bases between the germline ends. The CDR3 reads CASSSTRGQPQHF. CDR3 DNA sequence: TGTGCCAGCAGCTCGACGAGGGGGCAGCCCCAGCATTTT. Supplemented by reference TRBV5-6 and TRBJ1-5, the full variable domain reads DAGVTQSPTHLIKTRGQQVTLRCSPKSGHDTVSWYQQALGQGPQFIFQYYEEEERQRGNFPDRFSGHQFPNYSSELNVNALLLGDSALYLCASSSTRGQPQHFGDGTRLSIL.

At least ten counts were recorded for this clonotype. This chain connects TRBV12-3 or TRBV12-4 to TRBJ2-7; perhaps D is TRBD1 or TRBD2 (6 bases each). Trimming pared 3 bases from V and 6 bases from J, leaving 9 bases between. This CDR3 is 12 amino acids long. The CDR3 DNA reads as TGTGCCAGCAGTTTCGGGGGCTTCGAGCAGTACTTC. It yields the protein CASSFGGFEQYF.

This clonotype was seen more than once but under ten times. The chain couples TRBV27 to TRBJ1-1; D perhaps matches TRBD1 (6 bases). Germline loops: CDR1 MNHEY, CDR2 SMNVEV (reference sequence). Trimming removed 5 bases from V and 5 bases from J, with 15 bases in between. This CDR3 region has 14 residues. The CDR3: CASSLEGGRTEAFF. DNA for the CDR3: TGTGCCAGCAGTCTCGAGGGGGGGCGGACTGAAGCTTTCTTT.